The entry below gives a single T cell receptor beta chain sequence along with its context. This sample was included in a study of T cells after yellow fever vaccination. J lost 1 base, V lost 0 bases, and 6 bases had no gene match. Looked up from germline, CDR1 is SGDLS and CDR2 is YYNGEE. The CDR3 extends over 16 amino acids. In making TCR cDNA, 5'RACE template switching added a universal primer site and UMIs to it. TCRdb redid the calling of the 5' RACE reads with MiXCR, one entry per CDR3 protein. The table lists hundreds of thousands of distinct CDR3 sequences, about a sixth of them singletons. This chain links TRBV9 with TRBJ2-5, with 7 bases aligning to TRBD1. Sequenced material: PBMCs, taken roughly 5 days after the first yellow fever vaccination. This TCR was sampled from a man younger than 35 who received the YFV17D yellow fever vaccine. The CDR3 sequence: CASSVAGTVLQETQYF. CDR3 sequence (DNA): TGTGCCAGCAGCGTAGCTGGGACAGTCCTCCAAGAGACCCAGTACTTC.